This T cell receptor (beta chain) stems from a study of blood T cell repertoires in COVID-19. The CDR3 length is 15 residues. Germline CDR1 LNHDA, CDR2 SQIVND (reference sequence). V gave up 4 bases and J gave up 0 bases, with 10 bases separating them. This clone was detected once. Clones were read by immunoSEQ multiplex PCR, and TCRdb kept only the in-frame ones, dropping some. The data contain a few hundred thousand clones, around 85% of them singletons. The sequence was obtained from a woman aged 18-29 years with acute or convalescent COVID-19. The gene calls are TRBV19 and TRBJ1-5; unclear D gene. Sequences were obtained from peripheral blood. In DNA, the CDR3 is TGTGCCAGTAGTACATCCAGTAATAGCAATCAGCCCCAGCATTTT. This translates into CASSTSSNSNQPQHF. Together with reference TRBV19 and TRBJ1-5, the CDR3 gives the full variable domain: DGGITQSPKYLFRKEGQNVTLSCEQNLNHDAMYWYRQDPGQGLRLIYYSQIVNDFQKGDIAEGYSVSREKKESFPLTVTSAQKNPTAFYLCASSTSSNSNQPQHFGDGTRLSIL.